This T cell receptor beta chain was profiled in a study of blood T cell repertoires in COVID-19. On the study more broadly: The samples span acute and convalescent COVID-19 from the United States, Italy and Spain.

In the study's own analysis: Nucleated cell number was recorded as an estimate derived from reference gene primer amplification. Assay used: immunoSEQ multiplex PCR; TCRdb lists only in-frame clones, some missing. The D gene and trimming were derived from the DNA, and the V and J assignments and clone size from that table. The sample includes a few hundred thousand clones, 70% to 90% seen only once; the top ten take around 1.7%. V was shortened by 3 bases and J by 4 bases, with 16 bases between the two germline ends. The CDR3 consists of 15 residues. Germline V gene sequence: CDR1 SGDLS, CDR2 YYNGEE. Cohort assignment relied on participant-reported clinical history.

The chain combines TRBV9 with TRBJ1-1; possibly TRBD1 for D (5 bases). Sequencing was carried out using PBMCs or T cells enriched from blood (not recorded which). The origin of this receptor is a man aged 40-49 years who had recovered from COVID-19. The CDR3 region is CASSALKGLVTEAFF. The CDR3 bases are TGTGCCAGCAGCGCGTTAAAGGGGCTGGTCACTGAAGCTTTCTTT.